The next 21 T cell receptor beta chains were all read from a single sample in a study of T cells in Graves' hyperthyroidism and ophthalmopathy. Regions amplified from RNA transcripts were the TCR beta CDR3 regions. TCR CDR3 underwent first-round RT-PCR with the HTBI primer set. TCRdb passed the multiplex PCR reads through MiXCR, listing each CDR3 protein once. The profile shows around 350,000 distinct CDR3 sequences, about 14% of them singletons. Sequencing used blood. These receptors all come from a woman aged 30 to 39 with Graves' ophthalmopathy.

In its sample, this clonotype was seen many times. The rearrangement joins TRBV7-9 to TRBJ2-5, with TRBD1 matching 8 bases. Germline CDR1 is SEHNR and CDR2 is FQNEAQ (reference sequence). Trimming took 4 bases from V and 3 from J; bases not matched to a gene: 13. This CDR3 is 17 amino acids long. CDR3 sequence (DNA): TGTGCCAGCAGCTCGGGAAGGGACAGGCTAAATGAAGAGACCCAGTACTTC. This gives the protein CASSSGRDRLNEETQYF.

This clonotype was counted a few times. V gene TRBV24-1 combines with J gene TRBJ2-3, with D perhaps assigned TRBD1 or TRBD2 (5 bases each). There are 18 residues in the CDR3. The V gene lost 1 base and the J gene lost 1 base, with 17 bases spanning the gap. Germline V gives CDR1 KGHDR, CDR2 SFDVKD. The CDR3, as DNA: TGTGCCACCAGTGATTTAAACTTGGGACCGGAATGCACAGATACGCAGTATTTT. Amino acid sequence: CATSDLNLGPECTDTQYF.

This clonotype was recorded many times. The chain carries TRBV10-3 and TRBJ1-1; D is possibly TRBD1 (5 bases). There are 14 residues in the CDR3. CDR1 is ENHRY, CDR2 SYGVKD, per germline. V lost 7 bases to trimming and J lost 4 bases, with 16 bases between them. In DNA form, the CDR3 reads TGTGCCATCAAAGGAATCGGGGGTAGCACTGAAGCTTTCTTT. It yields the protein CAIKGIGGSTEAFF.

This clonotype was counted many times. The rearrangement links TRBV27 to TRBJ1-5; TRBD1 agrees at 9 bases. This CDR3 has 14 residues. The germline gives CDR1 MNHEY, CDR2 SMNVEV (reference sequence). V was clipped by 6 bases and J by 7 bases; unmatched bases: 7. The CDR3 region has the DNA TGTGCCAGCAGCAAGGACAGGGGTGACCAGCCCCAGCATTTT. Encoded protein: CASSKDRGDQPQHF.

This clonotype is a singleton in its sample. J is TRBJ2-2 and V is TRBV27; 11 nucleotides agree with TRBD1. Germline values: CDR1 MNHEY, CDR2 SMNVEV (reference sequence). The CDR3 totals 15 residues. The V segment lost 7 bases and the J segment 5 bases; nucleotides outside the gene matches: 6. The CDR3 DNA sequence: TGTGCCAGCACCCCGGGGACAGGGGGAACCGGGGAGCTGTTTTTT. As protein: CASTPGTGGTGELFF.

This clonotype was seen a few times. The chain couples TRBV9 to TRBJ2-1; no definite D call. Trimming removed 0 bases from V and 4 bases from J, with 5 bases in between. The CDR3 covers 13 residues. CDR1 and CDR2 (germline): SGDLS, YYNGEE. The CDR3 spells CASSVVPYNEQFF. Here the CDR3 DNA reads TGTGCCAGCAGCGTAGTCCCGTACAATGAGCAGTTCTTC. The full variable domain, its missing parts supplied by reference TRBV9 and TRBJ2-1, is DSGVTQTPKHLITATGQRVTLRCSPRSGDLSVYWYQQSLDQGLQFLIQYYNGEERAKGNILERFSAQQFPDLHSELNLSSLELGDSALYFCASSVVPYNEQFFGPGTRLTVL.

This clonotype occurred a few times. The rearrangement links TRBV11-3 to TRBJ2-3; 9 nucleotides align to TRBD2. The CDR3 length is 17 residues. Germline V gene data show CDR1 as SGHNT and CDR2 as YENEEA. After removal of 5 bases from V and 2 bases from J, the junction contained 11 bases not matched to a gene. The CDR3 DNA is TGTGCCAGCAGCCCTAGAAGCGGGGGGCCTTACACAGATACGCAGTATTTT. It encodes CASSPRSGGPYTDTQYF.

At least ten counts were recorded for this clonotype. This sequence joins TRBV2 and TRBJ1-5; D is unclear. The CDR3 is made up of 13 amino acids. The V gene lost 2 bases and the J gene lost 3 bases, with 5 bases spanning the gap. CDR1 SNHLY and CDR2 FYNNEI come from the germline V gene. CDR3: CASSERANQPQHF. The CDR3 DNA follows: TGTGCCAGCAGTGAAAGGGCCAATCAGCCCCAGCATTTT. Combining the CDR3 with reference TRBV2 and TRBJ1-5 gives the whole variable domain EPEVTQTPSHQVTQMGQEVILRCVPISNHLYFYWYRQILGQKVEFLVSFYNNEISEKSEIFDDQFSVERPDGSNFTLKIRSTKLEDSAMYFCASSERANQPQHFGDGTRLSIL.

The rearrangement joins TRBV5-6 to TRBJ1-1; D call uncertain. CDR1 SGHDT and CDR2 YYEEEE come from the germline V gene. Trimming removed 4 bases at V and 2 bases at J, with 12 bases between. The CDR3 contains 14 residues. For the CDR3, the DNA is TGTGCCAGCAGCACCATACAATTAAACACTGAAGCTTTCTTT. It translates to CASSTIQLNTEAFF.

The DNA of the CDR3 is TGTGCCAGCAGCAATCGTCCTATAGGGAATGTGAATTCACCCCTCCACTTT. It codes for CASSNRPIGNVNSPLHF. The chain joins TRBV4-2 to TRBJ1-6; no clear D gene. Germline V CDR1 and CDR2: LGHNA, YNFKEQ. Trimming removed 5 bases from V and 7 bases from J, with 21 bases in between. CDR3 length: 17 residues.

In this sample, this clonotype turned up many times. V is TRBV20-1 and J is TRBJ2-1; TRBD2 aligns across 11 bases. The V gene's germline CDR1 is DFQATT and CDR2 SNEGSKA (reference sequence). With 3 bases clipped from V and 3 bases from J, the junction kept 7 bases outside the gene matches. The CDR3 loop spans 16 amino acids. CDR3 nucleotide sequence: TGCAGTGCTAGCGGGGGGGGACTAGCGGTCTACAATGAGCAGTTCTTC. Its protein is CSASGGGLAVYNEQFF.

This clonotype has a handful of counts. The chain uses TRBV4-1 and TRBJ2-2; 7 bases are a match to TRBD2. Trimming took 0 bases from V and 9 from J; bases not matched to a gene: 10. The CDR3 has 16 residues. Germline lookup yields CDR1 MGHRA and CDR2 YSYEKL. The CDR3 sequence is CASSQDPGGPPRELFF. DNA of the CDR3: TGCGCCAGCAGCCAAGATCCGGGGGGACCACCGAGGGAGCTGTTTTTT.

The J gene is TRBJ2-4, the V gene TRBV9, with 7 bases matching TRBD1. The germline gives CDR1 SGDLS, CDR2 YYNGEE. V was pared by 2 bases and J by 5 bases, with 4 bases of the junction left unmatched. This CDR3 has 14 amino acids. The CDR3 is CASSVGTVENIQYF. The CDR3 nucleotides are TGTGCCAGCAGCGTCGGGACAGTGGAAAACATTCAGTACTTC. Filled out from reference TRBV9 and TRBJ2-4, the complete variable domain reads DSGVTQTPKHLITATGQRVTLRCSPRSGDLSVYWYQQSLDQGLQFLIQYYNGEERAKGNILERFSAQQFPDLHSELNLSSLELGDSALYFCASSVGTVENIQYFGAGTRLSVL.

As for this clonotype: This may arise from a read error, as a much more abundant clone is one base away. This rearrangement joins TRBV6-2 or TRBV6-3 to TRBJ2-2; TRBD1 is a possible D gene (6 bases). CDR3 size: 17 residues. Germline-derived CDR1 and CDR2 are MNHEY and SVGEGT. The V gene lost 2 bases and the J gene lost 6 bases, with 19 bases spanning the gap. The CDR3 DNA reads TGTGCCAGCAGTTACCTGCATCAGACAGGACTCGCCGGGGAGCTGTTTTTT. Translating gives CASSYLHQTGLAGELFF.

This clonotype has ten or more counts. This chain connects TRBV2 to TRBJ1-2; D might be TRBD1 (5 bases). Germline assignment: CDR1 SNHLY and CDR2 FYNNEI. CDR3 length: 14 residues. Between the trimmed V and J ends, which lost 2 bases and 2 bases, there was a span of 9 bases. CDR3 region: CASSETGVNYGYTF. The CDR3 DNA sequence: TGTGCCAGCAGTGAAACGGGGGTCAACTATGGCTACACCTTC.

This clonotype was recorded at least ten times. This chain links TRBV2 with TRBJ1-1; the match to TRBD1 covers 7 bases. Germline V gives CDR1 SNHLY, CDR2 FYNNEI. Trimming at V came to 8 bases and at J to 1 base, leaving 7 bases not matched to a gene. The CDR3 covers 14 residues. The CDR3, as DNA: TGTGCCAGCTTCAGGGGGTTCAGGAACACTGAAGCTTTCTTT. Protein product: CASFRGFRNTEAFF.

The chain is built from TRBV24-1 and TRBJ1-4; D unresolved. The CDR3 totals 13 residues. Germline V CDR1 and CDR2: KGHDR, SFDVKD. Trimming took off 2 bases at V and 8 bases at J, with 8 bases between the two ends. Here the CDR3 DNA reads TGTGCCACCAGTGATTGGACGGAGGAAAAACTGTTTTTT. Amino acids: CATSDWTEEKLFF.

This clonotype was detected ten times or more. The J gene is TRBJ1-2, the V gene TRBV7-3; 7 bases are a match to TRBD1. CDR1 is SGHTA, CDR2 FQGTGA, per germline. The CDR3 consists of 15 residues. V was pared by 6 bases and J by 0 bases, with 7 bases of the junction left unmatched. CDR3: CASRPGQITNYGYTF. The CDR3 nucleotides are TGTGCCAGCAGACCGGGACAGATTACTAACTATGGCTACACCTTC.

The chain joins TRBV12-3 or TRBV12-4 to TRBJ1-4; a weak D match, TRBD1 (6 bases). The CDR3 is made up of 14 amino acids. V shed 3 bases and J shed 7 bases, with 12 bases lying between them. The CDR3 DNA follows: TGTGCCAGCAGTTTTGGCGGGGGGCGTGAAAAACTGTTTTTT. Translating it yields CASSFGGGREKLFF.

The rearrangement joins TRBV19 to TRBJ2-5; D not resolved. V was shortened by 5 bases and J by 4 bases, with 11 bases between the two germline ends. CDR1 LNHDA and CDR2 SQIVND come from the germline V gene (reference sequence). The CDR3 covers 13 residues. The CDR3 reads CASSASRAETQYF. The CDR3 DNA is TGTGCCAGTAGTGCTAGTCGCGCAGAGACCCAGTACTTC.

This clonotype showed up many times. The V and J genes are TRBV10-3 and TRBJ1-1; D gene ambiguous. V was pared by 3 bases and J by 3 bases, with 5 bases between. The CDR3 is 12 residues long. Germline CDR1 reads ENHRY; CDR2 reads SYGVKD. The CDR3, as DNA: TGTGCCATCAGTGACGGTGACACTGAAGCTTTCTTT. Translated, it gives CAISDGDTEAFF.